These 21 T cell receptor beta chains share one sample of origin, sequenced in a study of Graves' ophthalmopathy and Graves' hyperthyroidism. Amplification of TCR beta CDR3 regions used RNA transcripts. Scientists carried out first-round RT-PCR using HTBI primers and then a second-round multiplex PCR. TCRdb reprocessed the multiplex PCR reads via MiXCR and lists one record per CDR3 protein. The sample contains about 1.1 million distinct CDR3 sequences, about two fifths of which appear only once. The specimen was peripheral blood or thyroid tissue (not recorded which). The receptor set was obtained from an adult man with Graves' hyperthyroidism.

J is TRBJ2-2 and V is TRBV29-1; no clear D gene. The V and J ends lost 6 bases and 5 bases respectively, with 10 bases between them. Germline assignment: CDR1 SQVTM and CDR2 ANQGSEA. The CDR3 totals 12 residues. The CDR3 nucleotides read TGCAGCGTAGCTACGTCGACCGGGGAGCTGTTTTTT. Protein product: CSVATSTGELFF.

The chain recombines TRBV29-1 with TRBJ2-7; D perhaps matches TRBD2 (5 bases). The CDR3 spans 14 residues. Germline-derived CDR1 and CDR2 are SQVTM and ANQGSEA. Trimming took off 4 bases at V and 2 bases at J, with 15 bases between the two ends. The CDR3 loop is CSVGRGTGTYEQYF. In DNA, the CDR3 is TGCAGCGTTGGTCGGGGTACCGGGACCTACGAGCAGTACTTC.

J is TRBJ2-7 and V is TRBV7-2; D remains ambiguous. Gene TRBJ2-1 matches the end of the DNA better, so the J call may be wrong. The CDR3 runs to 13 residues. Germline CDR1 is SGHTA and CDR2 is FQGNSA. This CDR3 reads CASGDGSYNEQFF. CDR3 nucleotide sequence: TGTGCCAGCGGAGACGGATCCTACAATGAGCAGTTCTTC.

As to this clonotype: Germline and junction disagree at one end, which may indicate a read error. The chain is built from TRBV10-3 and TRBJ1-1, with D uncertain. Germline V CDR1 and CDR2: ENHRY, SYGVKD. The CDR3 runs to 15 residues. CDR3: CAVSEQRHVNTEAFF. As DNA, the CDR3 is TGTGCCGTCAGTGAGCAAAGACACGTGAACACTGAAGCTTTCTTT.

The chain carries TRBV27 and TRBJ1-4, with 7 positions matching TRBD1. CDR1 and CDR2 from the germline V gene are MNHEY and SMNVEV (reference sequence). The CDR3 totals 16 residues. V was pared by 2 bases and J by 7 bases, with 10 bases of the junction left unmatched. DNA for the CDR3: TGTGCCAGCAGTTTAAGGGCCCCCGGACAGGTTGAAAAACTGTTTTTT. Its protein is CASSLRAPGQVEKLFF.

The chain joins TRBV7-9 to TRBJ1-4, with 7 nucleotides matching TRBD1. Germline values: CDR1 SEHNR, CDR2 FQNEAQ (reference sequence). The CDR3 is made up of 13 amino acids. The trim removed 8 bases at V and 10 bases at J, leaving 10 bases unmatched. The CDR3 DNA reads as TGTGCCAGCTCATCCGACAGGGAAGGAAAACTGTTTTTT. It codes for CASSSDREGKLFF.

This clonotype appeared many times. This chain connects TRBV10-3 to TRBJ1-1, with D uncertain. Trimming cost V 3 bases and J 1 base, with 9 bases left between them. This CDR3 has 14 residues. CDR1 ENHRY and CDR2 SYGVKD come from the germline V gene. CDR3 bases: TGTGCCATCAGTGATAAGCGGAAGAACACTGAAGCTTTCTTT. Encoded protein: CAISDKRKNTEAFF.

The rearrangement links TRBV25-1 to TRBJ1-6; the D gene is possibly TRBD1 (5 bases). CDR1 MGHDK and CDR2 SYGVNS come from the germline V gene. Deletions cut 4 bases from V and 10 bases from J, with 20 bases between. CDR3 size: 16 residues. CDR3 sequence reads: CASSAHLLGGGSPLHF. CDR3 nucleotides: TGTGCCAGCAGTGCTCACCTTCTCGGGGGAGGATCACCCCTCCACTTT.

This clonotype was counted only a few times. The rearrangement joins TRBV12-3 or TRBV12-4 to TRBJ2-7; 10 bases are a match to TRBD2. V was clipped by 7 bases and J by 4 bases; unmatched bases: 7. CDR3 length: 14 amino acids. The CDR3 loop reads CASKLAGEPYEQYF. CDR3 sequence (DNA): TGTGCCAGCAAGCTAGCGGGGGAACCTTACGAGCAGTACTTC.

CDR3 protein: CASSFSHYTEAFF. CDR3 in DNA: TGTGCCAGCAGTTTTTCTCATTACACTGAAGCTTTCTTT. V usage is TRBV12-3 or TRBV12-4 and J usage is TRBJ1-1; no clear D gene. The CDR3 contains 13 residues. V shed 3 bases and J shed 3 bases, with 8 bases lying between them.

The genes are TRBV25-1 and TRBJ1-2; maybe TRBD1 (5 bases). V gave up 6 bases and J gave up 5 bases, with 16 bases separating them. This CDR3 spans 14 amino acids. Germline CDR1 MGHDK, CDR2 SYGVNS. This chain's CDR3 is CASRGSDSLYGYTF. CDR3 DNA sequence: TGTGCCAGCAGAGGGAGCGACAGCCTTTATGGCTACACCTTC.

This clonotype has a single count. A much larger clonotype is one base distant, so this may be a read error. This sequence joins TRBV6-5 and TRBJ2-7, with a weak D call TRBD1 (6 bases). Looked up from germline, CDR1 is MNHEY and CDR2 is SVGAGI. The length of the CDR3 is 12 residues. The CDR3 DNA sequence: TGTGCCAGCGTAGGACAGAACTACGAGCGGTACTTC. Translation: CASVGQNYERYF.

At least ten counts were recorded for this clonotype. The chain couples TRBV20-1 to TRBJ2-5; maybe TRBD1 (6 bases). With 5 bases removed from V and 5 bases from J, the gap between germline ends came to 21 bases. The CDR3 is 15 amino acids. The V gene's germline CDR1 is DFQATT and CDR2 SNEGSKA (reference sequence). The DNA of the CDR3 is TGCAGTGCTCAGGAGCTGTCCAGGGGCGGGGAGACCCAGTACTTC. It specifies CSAQELSRGGETQYF.

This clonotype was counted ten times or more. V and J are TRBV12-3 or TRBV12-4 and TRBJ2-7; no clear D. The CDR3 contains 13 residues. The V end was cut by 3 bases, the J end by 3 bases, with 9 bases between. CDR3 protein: CASSFGQSYEQYF. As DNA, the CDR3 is TGTGCCAGCAGTTTCGGGCAGAGCTACGAGCAGTACTTC.

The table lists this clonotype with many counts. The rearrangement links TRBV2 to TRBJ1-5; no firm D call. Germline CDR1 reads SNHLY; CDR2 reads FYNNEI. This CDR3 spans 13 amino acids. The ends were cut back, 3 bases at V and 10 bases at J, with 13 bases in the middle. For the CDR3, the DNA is TGTGCCAGCAGTGACCCCCCGGACCACCCCCAGCATTTT. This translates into CASSDPPDHPQHF.

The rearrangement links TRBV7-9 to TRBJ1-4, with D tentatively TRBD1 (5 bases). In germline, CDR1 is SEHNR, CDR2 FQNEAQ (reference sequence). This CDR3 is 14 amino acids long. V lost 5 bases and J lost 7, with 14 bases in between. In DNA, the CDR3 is TGTGCCAGCAGCCCTAGCAGGGAGAGTGAAAAACTGTTTTTT. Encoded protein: CASSPSRESEKLFF.

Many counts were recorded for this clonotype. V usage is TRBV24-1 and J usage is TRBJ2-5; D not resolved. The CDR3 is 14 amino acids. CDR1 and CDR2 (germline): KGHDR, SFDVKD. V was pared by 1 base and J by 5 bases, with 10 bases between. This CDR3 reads CATSDFTTGETQYF. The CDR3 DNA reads TGTGCCACCAGTGATTTCACAACCGGCGAGACCCAGTACTTC.

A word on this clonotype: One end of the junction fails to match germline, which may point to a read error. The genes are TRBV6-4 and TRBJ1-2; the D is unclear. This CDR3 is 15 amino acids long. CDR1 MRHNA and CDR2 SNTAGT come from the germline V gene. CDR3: CASSYSASRNYGYTF. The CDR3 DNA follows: TGTGCCAGCAGTTACTCGGCCAGCCGAAACTATGGCTACACCTTC.

CDR3 sequence: CASSPTGSMKTQYF. The CDR3 bases are TGTGCCAGCAGCCCAACAGGGTCCATGAAGACCCAGTACTTC. J is TRBJ2-5 and V is TRBV6-2 or TRBV6-3; weak D call: TRBD1 (6 bases). Germline CDR1 reads MNHEY; CDR2 reads SVGEGT. The germline V and J ends were trimmed by 6 bases and 6 bases, with 17 bases remaining between them. The CDR3 totals 14 residues.

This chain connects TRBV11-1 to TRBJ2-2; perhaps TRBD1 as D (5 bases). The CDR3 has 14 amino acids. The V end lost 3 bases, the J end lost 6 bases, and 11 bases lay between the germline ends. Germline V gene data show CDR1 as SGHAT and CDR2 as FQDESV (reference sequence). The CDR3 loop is CASSFGAGPGELFF. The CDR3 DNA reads TGTGCCAGCAGCTTTGGGGCTGGGCCCGGGGAGCTGTTTTTT.

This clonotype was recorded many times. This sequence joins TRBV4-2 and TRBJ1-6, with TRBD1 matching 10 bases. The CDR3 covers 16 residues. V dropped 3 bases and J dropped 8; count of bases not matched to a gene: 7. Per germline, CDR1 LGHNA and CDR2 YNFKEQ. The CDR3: CASSQDRDRGHSPLHF. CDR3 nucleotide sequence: TGTGCCAGCAGCCAGGACCGGGACAGGGGACATTCACCCCTCCACTTT.